This T cell receptor beta chain came from a study of T-cell reconstitution after alpha-beta-depleted transplantation in children. This clonotype occurred many times. The library targeted TCRbeta and was prepared with unique molecular identifiers. TCRdb re-called the PCR reads with MiXCR, one entry per CDR3 protein. The repertoire holds roughly 610,000 distinct CDR3 sequences, with about 10% as singletons. Sequences were derived from PBMCs from the stem cell graft donor, sampled from the stem cell graft. This TCR derives from a human donor who donated a stem cell graft to a child with acute myeloid leukemia.

The CDR3 here is CSASLAGPDTQYF. The DNA of the CDR3 is TGCAGTGCTAGTCTGGCGGGCCCAGATACGCAGTATTTT. The chain joins TRBV20-1 to TRBJ2-3; perhaps TRBD2 as D (5 bases). Trimming cost V 3 bases and J 4 bases, with 11 bases left between them. CDR1 is DFQATT, CDR2 SNEGSKA, per germline (reference sequence). CDR3 length equals 13 residues.